This T cell receptor beta chain derives from a study of blood T cells in healthy people across ages. General study results and limits: It was not possible, with unsorted PBMCs, to conclusively compare naive and antigen-experienced cells.

The extraction recovered at least 5 micrograms of total RNA per sample. Next came a second PCR, run for about 7 to 12 cycles, which used a sample-barcoded 5' primer along with a J-beta primer mix. TCRdb re-analysed the 5' RACE reads in MiXCR, keeping a single row per CDR3 protein. The table lists over 1,300,000 distinct CDR3 sequences, approximately 59% of them singletons. On this clonotype: Its antigen is as yet unknown.

The junction had 10 bases not matched to a gene; V was cut back by 3 bases and J by 7 bases. Germline lookup yields CDR1 SGHVS and CDR2 FQNEAQ. This CDR3 has 17 residues. The TCR sequence derives from a young man in good health. Sequenced sample: blood. The gene calls are TRBV7-8 and TRBJ2-3; 13 bases match TRBD2. DNA of the CDR3: TGTGCCAGCAGCTTCGACCAGAGGACTAGCGGGGGACATACGCAGTATTTT. Residues: CASSFDQRTSGGHTQYF. Drawing the rest from reference TRBV7-8 and TRBJ2-3, the complete variable domain is GAGVSQSPRYKVAKRGQDVALRCDPISGHVSLFWYQQALGQGPEFLTYFQNEAQLDKSGLPSDRFFAERPEGSVSTLKIQRTQQEDSAVYLCASSFDQRTSGGHTQYFGPGTRLTVL.